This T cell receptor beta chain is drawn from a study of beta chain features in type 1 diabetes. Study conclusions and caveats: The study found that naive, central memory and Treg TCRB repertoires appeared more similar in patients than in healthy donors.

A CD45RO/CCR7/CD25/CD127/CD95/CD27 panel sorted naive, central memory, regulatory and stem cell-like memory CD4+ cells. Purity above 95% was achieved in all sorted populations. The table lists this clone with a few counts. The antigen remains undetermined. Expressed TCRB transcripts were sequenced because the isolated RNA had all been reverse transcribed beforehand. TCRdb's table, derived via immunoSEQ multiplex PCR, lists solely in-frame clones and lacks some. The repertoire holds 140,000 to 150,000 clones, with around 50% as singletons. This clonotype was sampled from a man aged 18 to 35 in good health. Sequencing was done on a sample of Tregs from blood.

Here the CDR3 reads CASSSGGYGYTF. For the CDR3, the DNA is TGTGCCAGCAGTTCCGGAGGTTATGGCTACACCTTC. The chain uses TRBV28 and TRBJ1-2, with D unclear. V lost 4 bases, J lost 5 bases, and 8 bases lay in between. This CDR3 comprises 12 residues. The germline CDR1 and CDR2 sequences are MDHEN and SYDVKM.